These T cell receptor beta chains were read from a single sample in a study of chemoradiotherapy in HPV16-positive cancers. Profiling relied on immunoSEQ multiplex PCR, and the TCRdb table lists in-frame clones only, not all of them. The sample lists around 12,000 clones; approximately 85% were seen once. Sample acquisition took place from a patient who underwent chemoradiotherapy. The source is a human donor with HPV-associated anogenital cancer. CDR3s include the opening cysteine and the closing phenylalanine or tryptophan. A D gene is named only where the DNA matches it firmly. Clone size is shown for a subset of rows, as once, few, many or a class of expanded clone.

>NA|NA|TRBJ1-5|TRBV5-1
CASSLEGPGAQPQHF
TGCGCCAGCAGCTTGGAAGGGCCCGGGGCTCAGCCCCAGCATTTT
>once|NA|TRBJ1-4|TRBV2
CASSDATNEKLFF
TGTGCCAGCAGTGATGCAACTAATGAAAAACTGTTTTTT
>NA|NA|TRBJ1-2|TRBV6-1
CASSEDGVQTAYGYTF
TGTGCCAGCAGTGAAGACGGAGTACAGACAGCCTATGGCTACACCTTC
>once|TRBD1|TRBJ2-7|TRBV5-1
CASSLRDRAHEQYF
TGCGCCAGCAGCTTGAGGGACAGGGCCCACGAGCAGTACTTC
>few|TRBD1|TRBJ2-5|TRBV7-2
CASSLVGQGRTQYF
TGTGCCAGCAGCTTAGTGGGACAGGGACGGACCCAGTACTTC
>once|TRBD1|TRBJ1-1|TRBV5-1
CASSLRQGDTEAFF
TGCGCCAGCAGCTTAAGACAGGGTGACACTGAAGCTTTCTTT
>NA|NA|TRBJ1-1|TRBV5-1
CASSDLLGTEAFF
TGCGCCAGCAGCGACTTACTGGGGACTGAAGCTTTCTTT
>NA|NA|TRBJ2-2|TRBV11-1
CASSLGSNTGELFF
TGTGCCAGCAGCTTAGGGTCAAACACCGGGGAGCTGTTTTTT
>NA|TRBD2|TRBJ2-3|TRBV28
CASSPRLSGGFTDTQYF
TGTGCCAGCAGCCCCAGGTTATCGGGGGGGTTCACAGATACGCAGTATTTT
>NA|TRBD2|TRBJ2-7|TRBV30
CAWSVEGGVYEQYF
TGTGCCTGGAGTGTGGAGGGAGGGGTCTACGAGCAGTACTTC
>NA|TRBD2|TRBJ2-2|TRBV7-6
CASSPYPGEGGELFF
TGTGCCAGCAGCCCCTATCCGGGGGAGGGCGGGGAGCTGTTTTTT
>NA|TRBD2|TRBJ2-3|TRBV6-4
CASSMTSGSTDTQYF
TGTGCCAGCAGTATGACTAGCGGAAGCACAGATACGCAGTATTTT
>NA|NA|TRBJ2-1|TRBV5-1
CASSLATGESRQFF
TGCGCCAGCAGCTTGGCCACGGGCGAAAGTCGGCAGTTCTTC
>NA|NA|TRBJ1-1|TRBV11-1
CASSSPGVVVEAFF
TGTGCCAGCAGCTCCCCGGGGGTTGTGGTTGAAGCTTTCTTT
>NA|TRBD2|TRBJ2-2|TRBV19
CASSIGLGGVGELFF
TGTGCCAGTAGTATTGGACTAGGAGGGGTCGGGGAGCTGTTTTTT